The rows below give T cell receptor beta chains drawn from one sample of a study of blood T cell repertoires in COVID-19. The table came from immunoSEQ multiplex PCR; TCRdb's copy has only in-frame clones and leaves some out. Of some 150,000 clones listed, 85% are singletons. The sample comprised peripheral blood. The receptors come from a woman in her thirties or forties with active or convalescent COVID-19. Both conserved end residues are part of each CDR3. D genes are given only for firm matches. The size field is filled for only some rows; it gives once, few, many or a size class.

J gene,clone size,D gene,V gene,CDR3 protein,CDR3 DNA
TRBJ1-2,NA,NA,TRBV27,CASSPSTGRSPYGYTF,TGTGCCAGCAGTCCGTCGACAGGTCGTAGTCCCTATGGCTACACCTTC
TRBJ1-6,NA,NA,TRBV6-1,CASSEDGGQSLHNSPLHF,TGTGCCAGCAGTGAAGATGGAGGACAGTCCCTTCATAATTCACCCCTCCACTTT
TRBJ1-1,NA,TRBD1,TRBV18,CASSPPSARQGTEAFF,TGTGCCAGCTCACCACCATCAGCCAGACAGGGCACTGAAGCTTTCTTT
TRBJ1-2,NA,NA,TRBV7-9,CASSLTVGANYGYTF,TGTGCCAGCAGCTTAACAGTGGGAGCTAACTATGGCTACACCTTC
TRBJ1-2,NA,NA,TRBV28,CASSLNLQGGYTF,TGTGCCAGCAGTTTAAATCTCCAGGGCGGCTACACCTTC
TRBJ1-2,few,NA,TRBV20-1,CSASGGGRMDGYTF,TGCAGTGCTAGTGGCGGGGGGCGCATGGATGGCTACACCTTC
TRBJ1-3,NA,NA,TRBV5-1,CASSLEGAGTGNTIYF,TGCGCCAGCAGCTTGGAAGGGGCAGGGACTGGAAACACCATATATTTT
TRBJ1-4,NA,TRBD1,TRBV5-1,CASSRTPTGEAYEKLFF,TGCGCCAGCAGCCGAACTCCTACAGGGGAGGCTTACGAAAAACTGTTTTTT
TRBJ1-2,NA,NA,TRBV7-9,CASSPTGRDGYTF,TGTGCCAGCAGCCCGACCGGGCGGGATGGCTACACCTTC
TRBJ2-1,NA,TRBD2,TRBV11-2,CASRPPGLAGGGNEQFF,TGTGCCAGCAGACCGCCGGGACTAGCGGGGGGAGGCAATGAGCAGTTCTTC
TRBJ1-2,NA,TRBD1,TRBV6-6,CASSRAGTGGLSNYGYTF,TGTGCCAGCAGTCGGGCCGGGACAGGGGGCTTGTCGAACTATGGCTACACCTTC
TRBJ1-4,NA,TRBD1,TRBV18,CASSPRTGPTNEKLFF,TGTGCCAGCTCACCTAGGACAGGACCAACTAATGAAAAACTGTTTTTT
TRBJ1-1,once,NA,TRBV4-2,CASSQDQGFYMNTEAFF,TGTGCCAGCAGCCAAGATCAGGGGTTCTACATGAACACTGAAGCTTTCTTT
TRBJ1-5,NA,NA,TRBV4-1,CASSLNSNQPQHF,TGCGCCAGCAGCCTTAATAGCAATCAGCCCCAGCATTTT
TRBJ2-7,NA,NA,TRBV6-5,CASTQGPSSYEQYF,TGTGCCAGCACGCAGGGGCCCTCCTCCTACGAGCAGTACTTC
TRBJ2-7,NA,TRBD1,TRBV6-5,CASTPGQGYEQYF,TGTGCCAGCACCCCGGGACAGGGCTACGAGCAGTACTTC